This T cell receptor beta chain was captured in a study of T cells in Graves' hyperthyroidism and ophthalmopathy. Whole-study results and caveats: Ophthalmopathy could be told apart from stable hyperthyroidism with a 13 V-J model. Ophthalmopathy, as predicted by the model, came a median approximately 5.9 months after the prediction.

Each patient was aged 18 to 65 and had newly diagnosed hyperthyroidism of under 2 months' duration. The diagnoses drew upon clinical symptoms, serum thyroxine and TRAb, thyroid ultrasound and orbital computed tomography. With respect to this clonotype: Antigen: not known.

Amplified TCR beta CDR3 regions came from RNA transcripts. A first-round RT-PCR of the TCR CDR3 used the HTBI primer set. TCRdb called the multiplex PCR reads again in MiXCR, with one record for every CDR3 protein. The data contain about 510,000 distinct CDR3 sequences, around 15% of them singletons. The clonotype was recovered from a middle-aged woman with Graves' hyperthyroidism. The sequencing sample was made of blood.

The CDR3 loop is CASQPGLGFETQYF. The CDR3 DNA reads TGCGCCAGCCAACCCGGACTAGGTTTTGAGACCCAGTACTTC. V is TRBV5-1 and J is TRBJ2-5; TRBD2 matches 7 bases. The length of the CDR3 is 14 residues. The J segment lost 5 bases and the V segment lost 7 bases, leaving 11 bases of the junction unmatched. Per germline, CDR1 SGHRS and CDR2 YFSETQ.